Each of the 30 T cell receptor beta chains below was sequenced from the same sample in a study of blood T cell repertoires in COVID-19. Repertoires were generated with immunoSEQ multiplex PCR, while TCRdb's copy carries only in-frame clones and drops some. The data contain around 52,000 clones, roughly 87% of them seen just once; the ten biggest clones take up under 35%. Specimen: peripheral blood. Source of these receptors: a woman at least 80 years old with acute or convalescent COVID-19.

The chain combines TRBV2 with TRBJ2-7; D call uncertain. Germline CDR1 reads SNHLY; CDR2 reads FYNNEI. Trimming cost V 3 bases and J 3 bases, with 3 bases left between them. This CDR3 has 11 residues. This CDR3 reads CASSDRYEQYV. CDR3 DNA sequence: TGTGCCAGCAGTGACCGCTACGAGCAGTACGTC.

This clone is a singleton in its sample. This rearrangement joins TRBV7-9 to TRBJ1-6; a possible D gene is TRBD1 (5 bases). Germline loops: CDR1 SEHNR, CDR2 FQNEAQ (reference sequence). With 8 bases removed from V and 8 bases from J, the gap between germline ends came to 16 bases. The CDR3 runs 14 residues. The CDR3 DNA reads as TGTGCCAGCGTGAGATGGGGCAGGGATTCACCCCTCCACTTT. Amino acids: CASVRWGRDSPLHF.

J is TRBJ1-2 and V is TRBV5-1, with TRBD1 matching over 11 bases. The CDR3 totals 15 residues. In germline, CDR1 is SGHRS, CDR2 YFSETQ. Unmatched junction bases numbered 8, after V lost 5 bases and J lost 5 bases. CDR3 bases: TGCGCCAGCAGGGACATGGGACAGGGGGATTATGGCTACACCTTC. Translation: CASRDMGQGDYGYTF.

This clone was seen a single time. The chain has TRBV6-5 and TRBJ1-1, with D possibly TRBD1 on 5 matching bases. Trimming took off 5 bases at V and 11 bases at J, with 18 bases between the two ends. The CDR3 runs 13 residues. The V gene's germline CDR1 is MNHEY and CDR2 SVGAGI. The DNA of the CDR3 is TGTGCCAGCAGTCCCCGGCAGGGTGTAGGGGCTTTCTTT. Residues: CASSPRQGVGAFF.

The chain employs TRBV7-9 and TRBJ1-1; D is perhaps TRBD1 (6 bases). V lost 5 bases and J lost 1, with 11 bases in between. Germline V gene data show CDR1 as SEHNR and CDR2 as FQNEAQ (reference sequence). The CDR3 runs to 14 residues. The CDR3 sequence: CASSPRTANTEAFF. Written as DNA, the CDR3 is TGTGCCAGCAGCCCCCGGACAGCGAACACTGAAGCTTTCTTT.

The rearrangement uses TRBV6-1 and TRBJ1-2; TRBD1 aligns across 8 bases. The V gene's germline CDR1 is MNHNS and CDR2 SASEGT. The CDR3 has 15 amino acids. Trimming at V came to 3 bases and at J to 5 bases, leaving 8 bases not matched to a gene. In DNA, the CDR3 is TGTGCCAGCAGTGACGCCACAGGGGGAAGGTATGGCTACACCTTC. Amino acids: CASSDATGGRYGYTF.

This clone was counted between two and nine times. The chain is built from TRBV2 and TRBJ1-5, with 7 positions matching TRBD1. Germline values: CDR1 SNHLY, CDR2 FYNNEI. This CDR3 comprises 15 residues. V shed 5 bases, J shed 1 base, and the junction held 5 bases outside the gene matches. The CDR3 protein is CASSLDRLSNQPQHF. The DNA for the CDR3 is TGTGCCAGCAGTTTGGACAGGCTAAGCAATCAGCCCCAGCATTTT.

The CDR3 is CASSGHLSSPLHF. CDR3 nucleotides: TGTGCCAGCAGTGGACACCTTAGTTCACCCCTCCACTTT. The genes are TRBV2 and TRBJ1-6; no clear D gene. Germline-derived CDR1 and CDR2 are SNHLY and FYNNEI. Trimming stripped 4 bases from V and 9 bases from J, with 10 bases between. This CDR3 region has 13 residues.

The chain couples TRBV5-1 to TRBJ2-1; 12 nucleotides match TRBD2. CDR1 and CDR2 from the germline V gene are SGHRS and YFSETQ. V shed 4 bases and J 0 bases; nucleotides not matched to a gene: 8. This CDR3 comprises 18 residues. The CDR3 reads CASSARTSGASSYNEQFF. The CDR3 DNA sequence: TGCGCCAGCAGCGCGAGGACTAGCGGGGCCAGCTCCTACAATGAGCAGTTCTTC.

The chain employs TRBV19 and TRBJ2-2; 8 bases match TRBD1. The trim removed 5 bases at V and 6 bases at J, leaving 8 bases unmatched. CDR3 length: 15 residues. Germline V gene sequence: CDR1 LNHDA, CDR2 SQIVND (reference sequence). CDR3 residues: CASSPPGQVAGELFF. CDR3 nucleotide sequence: TGTGCCAGTAGTCCCCCGGGACAGGTGGCCGGGGAGCTGTTTTTT.

The rearrangement joins TRBV3-1 (or the pseudogene TRBV3-2) to TRBJ1-4; D is unresolved. Trimming stripped 1 base from V and 5 bases from J, with 5 bases between. The CDR3 spans 13 residues. CDR1 and CDR2 (germline): LGHDT, YNNKEL (reference sequence). The CDR3 DNA follows: TGTGCCAGCAGCCAAGGCGCGAATGAAAAACTGTTTTTT. Encoded protein: CASSQGANEKLFF.

The rearrangement joins TRBV24-1 to TRBJ2-2; TRBD1 matches 11 bases. This CDR3 has 15 amino acids. V was clipped by 5 bases and J by 6 bases; unmatched bases: 4. Per the germline V gene, CDR1 is KGHDR and CDR2 is SFDVKD. CDR3 bases: TGTGCCACCAGTGGAGGGACAGGGGGGGCCGGGGAGCTGTTTTTT. This codes for CATSGGTGGAGELFF.

The J gene is TRBJ2-3, the V gene TRBV4-1; D might be TRBD2 (5 bases). V lost 4 bases and J lost 0, with 8 bases in between. The CDR3 loop spans 14 amino acids. The germline V gene encodes CDR1 MGHRA and CDR2 YSYEKL. For the CDR3, the DNA is TGCGCCAGCAGCCCCGGACTGAGCACAGATACGCAGTATTTT. Translation gives CASSPGLSTDTQYF.

This clone was detected only a few times. The chain carries TRBV5-4 and TRBJ1-2, with D possibly TRBD1 on 6 matching bases. V was pared by 4 bases and J by 8 bases, with 12 bases between. CDR3 length equals 12 residues. The germline gives CDR1 SGHNT, CDR2 YYREEE (reference sequence). CDR3 loop: CASSRDRIGYTF. CDR3 sequence (DNA): TGTGCCAGCAGCCGTGACAGGATCGGCTACACCTTC.

V usage is TRBV11-1 and J usage is TRBJ2-3, with 7 bases aligning to TRBD1. Losses at the gene ends were 5 bases for V and 3 bases for J; bases not matched to a gene: 5. CDR1 and CDR2 (germline): SGHAT, FQDESV (reference sequence). This CDR3 contains 14 residues. The CDR3 DNA is TGTGCCAGCAGCACCGACAGGGCGACAGATACGCAGTATTTT. Amino acids: CASSTDRATDTQYF.

The J gene is TRBJ1-1, the V gene TRBV11-2; tentatively, D is TRBD1 (5 bases). CDR3 size: 14 residues. The germline V gene has CDR1 SGHAT and CDR2 FQNNGV. The V gene lost 5 bases and the J gene lost 3 bases, with 13 bases spanning the gap. The DNA for the CDR3 is TGTGCCAGCAGCCCACAGGCGGTTTACACTGAAGCTTTCTTT. Translating it yields CASSPQAVYTEAFF.

The rearrangement joins TRBV20-1 to TRBJ2-2; TRBD2 might be the D (5 bases). The germline V and J ends were trimmed by 3 bases and 3 bases, with 11 bases remaining between them. Germline-derived CDR1 and CDR2 are DFQATT and SNEGSKA (reference sequence). This CDR3 contains 14 residues. Here the CDR3 reads CSASKAADTGELFF. The CDR3 nucleotides are TGCAGTGCTAGTAAGGCAGCGGACACCGGGGAGCTGTTTTTT.

The chain recombines TRBV10-3 with TRBJ2-1, with 8 bases aligning to TRBD1. The CDR3 sequence is 14 residues long. The trim removed 0 bases at V and 9 bases at J, leaving 4 bases unmatched. Germline V gene lookup returns CDR1 ENHRY and CDR2 SYGVKD. The CDR3: CAISESTGAGEQFF. The CDR3 nucleotides read TGTGCCATCAGTGAGTCGACAGGGGCGGGTGAGCAGTTCTTC.

The chain is built from TRBV3-1 (or the pseudogene TRBV3-2) and TRBJ1-2; no clear D gene. Trimming pared 0 bases from V and 8 bases from J, leaving 10 bases between. Per the germline V gene, CDR1 is LGHDT and CDR2 is YNNKEL (reference sequence). The CDR3 length is 13 residues. The CDR3 spells CASSQERARGYTF. As DNA, the CDR3 is TGTGCCAGCAGCCAAGAGAGGGCGCGGGGCTACACCTTC.

The chain has TRBV5-4 and TRBJ1-2, with 10 bases identical to TRBD1. The V gene's germline CDR1 is SGHNT and CDR2 YYREEE (reference sequence). With V trimmed by 3 bases and J by 6 bases, 8 bases remained unmatched. This CDR3 has 15 residues. CDR3 DNA: TGTGCCAGCAGCTCGCTGGGACAGGGGTTTCATGGCTACACCTTC. Translated: CASSSLGQGFHGYTF.

V is TRBV10-3 and J is TRBJ2-5, with a weak D call TRBD1 (5 bases). V was pared by 10 bases and J by 1 base, with 25 bases between. Per the germline V gene, CDR1 is ENHRY and CDR2 is SYGVKD. The CDR3 loop spans 17 amino acids. The CDR3 DNA sequence: TGTGCCAGCACCCCCCGGAAGGGGTCAGTTATCCAAGAGACCCAGTACTTC. Translating it yields CASTPRKGSVIQETQYF.

The rearrangement joins TRBV27 to TRBJ1-5, with D possibly matching TRBD1 (6 bases). The germline V gene has CDR1 MNHEY and CDR2 SMNVEV (reference sequence). V lost 5 bases to trimming and J lost 3 bases, with 11 bases between them. This CDR3 comprises 14 residues. The chain's CDR3 is CASSLNRVNQPQHF. CDR3 in DNA: TGTGCCAGCAGTCTCAACAGGGTCAATCAGCCCCAGCATTTT.

This chain connects TRBV29-1 to TRBJ2-1, with TRBD1 matching over 7 bases. The trim removed 6 bases at V and 5 bases at J, leaving 7 bases unmatched. Looked up from germline, CDR1 is SQVTM and CDR2 is ANQGSEA. The CDR3 has 13 amino acids. The CDR3, as DNA: TGCAGCGTGTGGACAGGTGGAAACAATGAGCAGTTCTTC. Residues: CSVWTGGNNEQFF.

The chain uses TRBV5-1 and TRBJ2-5, with D possibly TRBD1 on 6 matching bases. In germline, CDR1 is SGHRS, CDR2 YFSETQ. This CDR3 comprises 14 residues. The germline V and J ends were trimmed by 3 bases and 4 bases, with 13 bases remaining between them. CDR3: CASSSLTGTETQYF. The CDR3 DNA reads as TGCGCCAGCAGCTCACTAACAGGGACAGAGACCCAGTACTTC.

This sequence joins TRBV2 and TRBJ2-1; 10 nucleotides line up with TRBD2. Germline values: CDR1 SNHLY, CDR2 FYNNEI. This CDR3 has 15 residues. V dropped 5 bases and J dropped 4; count of bases not matched to a gene: 5. The CDR3: CASSPAGGRYNEQFF. As DNA, the CDR3 is TGTGCCAGCAGTCCAGCGGGGGGGCGTTACAATGAGCAGTTCTTC.

The chain carries TRBV5-1 and TRBJ2-7; possibly TRBD2 for D (6 bases). Germline assignment: CDR1 SGHRS and CDR2 YFSETQ. The length of the CDR3 is 15 residues. The ends were cut back, 3 bases at V and 2 bases at J, with 15 bases in the middle. CDR3 sequence: CASSSTPGEAYEQYF. As DNA, the CDR3 is TGCGCCAGCAGCTCAACCCCGGGGGAAGCCTACGAGCAGTACTTC.

The gene calls are TRBV5-8 and TRBJ2-1, with D possibly being TRBD1 (5 bases). Germline CDR1 and CDR2: SGHTS and YDEGEE. The germline V and J ends were trimmed by 9 bases and 3 bases, with 16 bases remaining between them. This CDR3 is built from 14 residues. The CDR3 loop reads CATPLETVYNEQFF. CDR3 in DNA: TGTGCCACCCCTCTAGAGACAGTCTACAATGAGCAGTTCTTC.

This chain links TRBV5-1 with TRBJ2-7, with D unclear. The length of the CDR3 is 13 residues. Trimming removed 4 bases at V and 0 bases at J, with 8 bases between. The germline V gene has CDR1 SGHRS and CDR2 YFSETQ. The CDR3 protein is CASSLRGSYEQYF. The DNA of the CDR3 is TGCGCCAGCAGCCTACGCGGCTCCTACGAGCAGTACTTC.

The genes are TRBV19 and TRBJ2-1; TRBD1 agrees at 7 bases. V shed 7 bases, J shed 7 bases, and the junction held 13 bases outside the gene matches. Germline V gene lookup returns CDR1 LNHDA and CDR2 SQIVND (reference sequence). There are 15 residues in the CDR3. The CDR3 region has the DNA TGTGCCAGTACCGTTCAAGCAGACAGGGCGAATGAGCAGTTCTTC. Translated: CASTVQADRANEQFF.

The chain is built from TRBV5-1 and TRBJ2-2; weak D call: TRBD1 (6 bases). The CDR3 runs to 12 residues. Germline CDR1 is SGHRS and CDR2 is YFSETQ. The V gene lost 5 bases and the J gene lost 7 bases, with 9 bases spanning the gap. The CDR3 protein is CASRTGFGELFF. CDR3 bases: TGCGCCAGCAGGACAGGTTTCGGGGAGCTGTTTTTT.